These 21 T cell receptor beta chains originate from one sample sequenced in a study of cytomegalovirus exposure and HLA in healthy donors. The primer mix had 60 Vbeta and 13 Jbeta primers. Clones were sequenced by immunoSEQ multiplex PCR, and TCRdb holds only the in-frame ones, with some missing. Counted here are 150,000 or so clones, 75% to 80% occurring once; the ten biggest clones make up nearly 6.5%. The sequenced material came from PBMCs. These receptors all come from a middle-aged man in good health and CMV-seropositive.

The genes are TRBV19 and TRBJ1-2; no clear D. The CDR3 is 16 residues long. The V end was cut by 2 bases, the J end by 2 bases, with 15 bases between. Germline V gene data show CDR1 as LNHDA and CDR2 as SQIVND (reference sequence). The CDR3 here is CASSIPSGGVNYGYTF. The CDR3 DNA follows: TGTGCCAGTAGTATACCGTCCGGCGGGGTAAACTATGGCTACACCTTC.

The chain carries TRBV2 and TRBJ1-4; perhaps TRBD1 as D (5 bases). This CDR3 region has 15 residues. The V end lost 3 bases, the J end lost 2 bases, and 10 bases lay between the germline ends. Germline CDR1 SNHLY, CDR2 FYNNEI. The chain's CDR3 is CASSDGARTNEKLFF. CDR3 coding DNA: TGTGCCAGCAGTGATGGGGCGAGGACTAATGAAAAACTGTTTTTT.

This CDR3 is CASSPPAGSEAFF. The CDR3 DNA is TGCGCCAGCAGTCCGCCTGCGGGATCCGAAGCTTTCTTT. The V call is TRBV5-1, the J call TRBJ1-1; D not certain. Germline-derived CDR1 and CDR2 are SGHRS and YFSETQ. CDR3 length: 13 amino acids. V shed 5 bases and J shed 8 bases, with 16 bases lying between them.

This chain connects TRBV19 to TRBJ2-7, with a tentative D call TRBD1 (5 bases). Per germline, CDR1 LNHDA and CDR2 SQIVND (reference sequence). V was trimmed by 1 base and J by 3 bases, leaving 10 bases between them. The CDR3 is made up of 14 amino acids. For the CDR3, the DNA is TGTGCCAGTAGTATAGGGCCAGGGCGCTACGAGCAGTACTTC. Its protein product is CASSIGPGRYEQYF.

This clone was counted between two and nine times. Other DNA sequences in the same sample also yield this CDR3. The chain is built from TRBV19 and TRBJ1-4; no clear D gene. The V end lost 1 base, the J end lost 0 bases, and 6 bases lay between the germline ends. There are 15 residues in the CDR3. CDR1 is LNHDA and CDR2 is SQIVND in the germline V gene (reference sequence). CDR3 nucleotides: TGTGCCAGTAGTATAGGAGGGTCAACTAATGAAAAACTGTTTTTT. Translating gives CASSIGGSTNEKLFF.

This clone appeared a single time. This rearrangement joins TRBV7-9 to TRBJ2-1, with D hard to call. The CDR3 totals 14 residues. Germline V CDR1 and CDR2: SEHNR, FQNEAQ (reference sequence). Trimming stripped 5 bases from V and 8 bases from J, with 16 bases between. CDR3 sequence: CASSPRPLSDEQFF. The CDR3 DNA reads TGTGCCAGCAGCCCCCGGCCTTTGAGCGATGAGCAGTTCTTC.

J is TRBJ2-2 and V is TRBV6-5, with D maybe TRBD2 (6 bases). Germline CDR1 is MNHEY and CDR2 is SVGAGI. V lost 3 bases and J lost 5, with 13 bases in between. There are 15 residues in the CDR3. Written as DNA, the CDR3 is TGTGCCAGCAGTTATCCGGGAGTAAAAACCGGGGAGCTGTTTTTT. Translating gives CASSYPGVKTGELFF.

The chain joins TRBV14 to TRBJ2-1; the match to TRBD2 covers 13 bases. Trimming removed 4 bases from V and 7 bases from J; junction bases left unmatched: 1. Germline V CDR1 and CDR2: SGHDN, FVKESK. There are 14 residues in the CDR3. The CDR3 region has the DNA TGTGCCAGCAGCCGGACTAGCGGGAGTAATGAGCAGTTCTTC. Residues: CASSRTSGSNEQFF.

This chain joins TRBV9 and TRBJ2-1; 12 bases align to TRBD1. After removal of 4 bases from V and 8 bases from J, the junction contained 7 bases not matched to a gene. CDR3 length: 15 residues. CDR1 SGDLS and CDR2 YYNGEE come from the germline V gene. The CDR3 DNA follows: TGTGCCAGCAGCACCGGGACAGGGGGCAGGGATGAGCAGTTCTTC. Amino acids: CASSTGTGGRDEQFF.

CDR3 in DNA: TGTGCCAGCAGCTTAGAGGCTAGCGGGAGGGCCTCGCAGTATTTT. It specifies CASSLEASGRASQYF. V is TRBV7-2 and J is TRBJ2-3, with 12 positions matching TRBD2. CDR3 length: 15 residues. V was clipped by 1 base and J by 10 bases; unmatched bases: 6. Germline CDR1 reads SGHTA; CDR2 reads FQGNSA.

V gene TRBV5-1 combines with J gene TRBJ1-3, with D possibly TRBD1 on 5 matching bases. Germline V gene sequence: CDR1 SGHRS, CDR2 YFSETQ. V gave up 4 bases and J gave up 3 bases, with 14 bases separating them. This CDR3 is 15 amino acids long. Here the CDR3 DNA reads TGCGCCAGCAGCCCCGGAGGAGGGGTTGGAAACACCATATATTTT. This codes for CASSPGGGVGNTIYF. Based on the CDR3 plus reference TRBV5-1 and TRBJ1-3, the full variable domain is KAGVTQTPRYLIKTRGQQVTLSCSPISGHRSVSWYQQTPGQGLQFLFEYFSETQRNKGNFPGRFSGRQFSNSRSEMNVSTLELGDSALYLCASSPGGGVGNTIYFGEGSWLTVV.

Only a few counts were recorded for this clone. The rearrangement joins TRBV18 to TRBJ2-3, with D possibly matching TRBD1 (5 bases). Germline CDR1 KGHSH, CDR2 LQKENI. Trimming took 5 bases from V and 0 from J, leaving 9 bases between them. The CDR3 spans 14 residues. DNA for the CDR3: TGTGCCAGCTCAAGGACAAGTAGCACAGATACGCAGTATTTT. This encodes CASSRTSSTDTQYF.

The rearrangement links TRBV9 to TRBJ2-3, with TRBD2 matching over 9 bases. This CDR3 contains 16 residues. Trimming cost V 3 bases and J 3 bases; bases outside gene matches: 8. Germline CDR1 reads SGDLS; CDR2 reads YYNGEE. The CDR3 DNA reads TGTGCCAGCAGCGCTTTGGCGGGAGGGCCTACAGATACGCAGTATTTT. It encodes CASSALAGGPTDTQYF.

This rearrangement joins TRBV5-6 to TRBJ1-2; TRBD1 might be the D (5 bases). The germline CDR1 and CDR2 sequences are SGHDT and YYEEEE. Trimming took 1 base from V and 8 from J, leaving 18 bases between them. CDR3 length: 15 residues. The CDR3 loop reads CASSLRGLMVGGYTF. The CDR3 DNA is TGTGCCAGCAGCTTGCGGGGGTTGATGGTAGGAGGCTACACCTTC.

The CDR3 bases are TGTGCCAGCAGCGTAGAAGGCAGCGGGAGACGTCACGAGCAGTACTTC. Protein: CASSVEGSGRRHEQYF. The chain joins TRBV9 to TRBJ2-7; 8 bases agree with TRBD2. V shed 0 bases and J 5 bases; nucleotides not matched to a gene: 10. CDR3 length: 16 amino acids. Germline V CDR1 and CDR2: SGDLS, YYNGEE.

The CDR3 sequence is CASSADRTREQFF. The CDR3, as DNA: TGTGCCAGCAGTGCGGACAGGACCCGCGAGCAGTTCTTC. The chain is built from TRBV6-4 and TRBJ2-1; 7 bases are a match to TRBD1. The trim removed 4 bases at V and 10 bases at J, leaving 7 bases unmatched. There are 13 residues in the CDR3. Germline CDR1 and CDR2: MRHNA and SNTAGT.

In nucleotides, the CDR3 is TGTGCCAGCAGTTACCCAGGGATCAACACAGATACGCAGTATTTT. This encodes CASSYPGINTDTQYF. The chain combines TRBV6-6 with TRBJ2-3; possibly TRBD1 for D (5 bases). V lost 2 bases and J 2 bases, leaving 11 bases between the germline ends. The germline gives CDR1 MNHNY, CDR2 SVGAGI (reference sequence). The CDR3 is made up of 15 amino acids.

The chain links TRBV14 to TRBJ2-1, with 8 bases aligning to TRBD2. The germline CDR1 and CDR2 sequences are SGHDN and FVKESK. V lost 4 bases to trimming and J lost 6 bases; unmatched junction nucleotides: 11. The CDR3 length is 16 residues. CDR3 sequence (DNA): TGTGCCAGCAGCCCACACCCGAGCGGGAGTCGCAATGAGCAGTTCTTC. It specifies CASSPHPSGSRNEQFF.

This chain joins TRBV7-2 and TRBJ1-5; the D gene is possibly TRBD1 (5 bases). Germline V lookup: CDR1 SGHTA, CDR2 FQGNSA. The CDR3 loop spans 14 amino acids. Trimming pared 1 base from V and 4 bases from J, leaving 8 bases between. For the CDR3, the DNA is TGTGCCAGCAGCTTAGGGGGCCTGAATCAGCCCCAGCATTTT. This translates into CASSLGGLNQPQHF.

The CDR3 loop is CASSESTDSDTQYF. The CDR3 bases are TGCGCCAGCAGTGAGTCGACGGACTCGGATACGCAGTATTTT. The V and J genes are TRBV10-2 and TRBJ2-3; weak D call: TRBD2 (5 bases). This CDR3 has 14 residues. The germline CDR1 and CDR2 sequences are WSHSY and SAAADI. Trimming pared 0 bases from V and 6 bases from J, leaving 10 bases between.

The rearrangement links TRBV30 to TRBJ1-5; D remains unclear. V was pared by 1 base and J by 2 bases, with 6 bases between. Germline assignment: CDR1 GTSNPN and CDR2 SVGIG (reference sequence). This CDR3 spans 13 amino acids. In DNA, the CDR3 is TGTGCCTGGAGTGAACACCGCAATCAGCCCCAGCATTTT. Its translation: CAWSEHRNQPQHF.